These 13 T cell receptor beta chains came from one sample sequenced in a study of prognosis after radiotherapy for stage I lung cancer. Multiplex PCR in two rounds served to amplify TCR beta CDR3 from genomic DNA. Initially, in first-round PCR, primers specific to each TRBV and TRBJ gene were used. One entry per CDR3 protein, called by TCRdb with MiXCR from the multiplex PCR reads. The sample lists about 15,000 distinct CDR3 sequences, about 60% occurring once. The sequencing here drew on PBMCs, taken before or after stereotactic body radiation therapy (not recorded which). All receptors derive from a donor of 50 years or more with non-small cell lung cancer.

This clonotype was seen only a few times. The CDR3 coding sequence is TGCAGTGCTAGAGATCCTCGGGCCTCATACGAGCAGTACTTC. It translates to CSARDPRASYEQYF. The chain combines TRBV20-1 with TRBJ2-7; D not certain. The V end was cut by 0 bases, the J end by 4 bases, with 13 bases between. The CDR3 loop spans 14 amino acids. The germline CDR1 and CDR2 sequences are DFQATT and SNEGSKA (reference sequence).

By share, this clonotype ranks as medium-sized (0.01 to 0.1%). The rearrangement links TRBV2 to TRBJ1-5; a weak D match, TRBD1 (6 bases). The germline gives CDR1 SNHLY, CDR2 FYNNEI. The CDR3 contains 16 residues. Trimming removed 6 bases from V and 3 bases from J, with 18 bases in between. The CDR3 region has the DNA TGTGCCAGCAGCAGTCGACAGGTAGGGCTCAATCAGCCCCAGCATTTT. Translation: CASSSRQVGLNQPQHF.

The chain carries TRBV6-2 or TRBV6-3 and TRBJ2-2; 9 positions agree with TRBD2. The junction had 5 bases not matched to a gene; V was cut back by 7 bases and J by 5 bases. CDR1 is MNHEY and CDR2 is SVGEGT in the germline V gene. The CDR3 length is 14 residues. DNA of the CDR3: TGTGCCAGCAAGGCGGGAGGGCCGACCGGGGAGCTGTTTTTT. Its translation: CASKAGGPTGELFF.

This chain links TRBV2 with TRBJ1-2, with 7 bases identical to TRBD1. CDR1 is SNHLY, CDR2 FYNNEI, per germline. The CDR3 is 14 residues long. V lost 6 bases to trimming and J lost 4 bases; unmatched junction nucleotides: 8. CDR3 residues: CASRRTGDSYGYTF. DNA for the CDR3: TGTGCCAGCAGACGAACAGGGGACTCCTATGGCTACACCTTC.

Many counts were recorded for this clonotype. This chain connects TRBV28 to TRBJ1-2, with 8 bases identical to TRBD1. The junction had 7 bases not matched to a gene; V was cut back by 8 bases and J by 5 bases. The CDR3 has 13 residues. Germline-derived CDR1 and CDR2 are MDHEN and SYDVKM. The CDR3, as DNA: TGTGCCAGCGGTCGACAGGGGTGGTATGGCTACACCTTC. Translated, it gives CASGRQGWYGYTF.

This clonotype has a count of ten or more. V gene TRBV11-3 combines with J gene TRBJ2-1, with 8 bases that match TRBD2. The J segment lost 9 bases and the V segment lost 1 base, leaving 11 bases of the junction unmatched. The length of the CDR3 is 16 residues. Per germline, CDR1 SGHNT and CDR2 YENEEA. The DNA of the CDR3 is TGTGCCAGCAGCTTAGGGGCTAGCGGGCCCACGGGTGAGCAGTTCTTC. It specifies CASSLGASGPTGEQFF.

Turning to this clonotype: Given a much more abundant clone one base away, this may be a read error. The chain links TRBV6-1 to TRBJ2-1, with TRBD2 matching 8 bases. Germline CDR1 reads MNHNS; CDR2 reads SASEGT. CDR3 size: 16 residues. V shed 6 bases and J 4 bases; nucleotides not matched to a gene: 11. The chain's CDR3 is CASSSPGGDAYNEQFF. CDR3 DNA sequence: TGTGCCAGCAGCTCCCCGGGGGGGGATGCATACAATGAGCAGTTCTTC.

With regard to this clonotype: A single base is all that separates this from a far larger clone, so a read error is likely. V is TRBV11-2 and J is TRBJ2-3; D might be TRBD2 (5 bases). The CDR3 spans 14 residues. Germline CDR1 SGHAT, CDR2 FQNNGV. V lost 6 bases and J lost 5, with 15 bases in between. CDR3 amino acids: CASSPRKGRDTQYF. CDR3 DNA: TGTGCCAGCAGTCCTCGGAAAGGGAGAGATACGCAGTATTTT.

By share of the sample, this clonotype is medium-sized. CDR3: CASSGDSRTYEQYF. CDR3 nucleotide sequence: TGTGCCAGCAGTGGGGACAGTCGTACCTACGAGCAGTACTTC. V and J are TRBV2 and TRBJ2-7, with 7 nucleotides matching TRBD1. CDR1 is SNHLY and CDR2 is FYNNEI in the germline V gene. V shed 4 bases, J shed 2 bases, and the junction held 5 bases outside the gene matches. The CDR3 extends over 14 amino acids.

Sample share makes this clonotype medium-sized. The chain combines TRBV20-1 with TRBJ2-1; 8 bases are a match to TRBD2. The J segment lost 8 bases and the V segment lost 6 bases, leaving 18 bases of the junction unmatched. This CDR3 is 16 amino acids long. CDR1 is DFQATT and CDR2 is SNEGSKA in the germline V gene (reference sequence). The CDR3 loop reads CSAQNPKREPIDEQFF. CDR3 sequence (DNA): TGCAGTGCCCAGAACCCTAAGCGGGAGCCAATCGATGAGCAGTTCTTC.

The V and J genes are TRBV7-3 and TRBJ2-1; tentative D call: TRBD2 (6 bases). Trimming took off 8 bases at V and 8 bases at J, with 10 bases between the two ends. The germline V gene has CDR1 SGHTA and CDR2 FQGTGA. CDR3 length equals 11 residues. The CDR3 DNA follows: TGTGCCAGCGGTCGGGAGTATGAGCAGTTCTTC. Translating gives CASGREYEQFF. Full variable domain (rest looked up from reference TRBV7-3 and TRBJ2-1): GAGVSQTPSNKVTEKGKYVELRCDPISGHTALYWYRQSLGQGPEFLIYFQGTGAADDSGLPNDRFFAVRPEGSVSTLKIQRTERGDSAVYLCASGREYEQFFGPGTRLTVL.

This clonotype is medium-sized. This chain links TRBV7-9 with TRBJ2-7; 11 bases map to TRBD1. V gave up 5 bases and J gave up 4 bases; unmatched junction bases: 4. CDR1 SEHNR and CDR2 FQNEAQ come from the germline V gene (reference sequence). The length of the CDR3 is 14 residues. DNA of the CDR3: TGTGCCAGCAGCAGGGACAGGGGGTTGTACGAGCAGTACTTC. It specifies CASSRDRGLYEQYF.

This clonotype is labeled as medium-sized. The chain links TRBV20-1 to TRBJ1-2, with 11 positions matching TRBD1. In germline, CDR1 is DFQATT, CDR2 SNEGSKA (reference sequence). This CDR3 is built from 13 residues. The ends lost 5 bases at V and 2 bases at J; junction bases unmatched: 1. The CDR3 sequence: CSAGTGGNYGYTF. CDR3 nucleotide sequence: TGCAGTGCTGGGACAGGGGGAAACTATGGCTACACCTTC.